Following are 22 T cell receptor beta chains from one sample sequenced in a study of shared clonotypes between healthy human individuals. Generated by immunoSEQ multiplex PCR, the TCRdb table keeps only in-frame clones and is missing some. The table records approximately 320,000 clones, over 75% of them present only once. Sequencing was carried out using memory CD8+ T cells sorted from blood. Specified subset: CD45RO+ cells pooled with CCR7-negative TemRA cells. The receptors were gathered from a man younger than 35 in good health.

This chain links TRBV10-1 with TRBJ1-1; D is unresolved. Germline CDR1 WNHNN, CDR2 SYGVQD (reference sequence). The CDR3 has 13 amino acids. V lost 4 bases and J 8 bases, leaving 14 bases between the germline ends. The CDR3 region has the DNA TGCGCCAGCAGTGCGGGCGGTCCTACGGAAGCTTTCTTT. Its translation is CASSAGGPTEAFF.

The V gene is TRBV7-9, the J gene TRBJ2-5, with 10 nucleotides matching TRBD1. The CDR3 is made up of 14 amino acids. Germline CDR1 SEHNR, CDR2 FQNEAQ (reference sequence). With V trimmed by 5 bases and J by 2 bases, 2 bases remained unmatched. The CDR3 DNA is TGTGCCAGCAGCGACAGGGGGCCACAAGAGACCCAGTACTTC. Its translation is CASSDRGPQETQYF. Full variable domain (remainder filled in from reference TRBV7-9 and TRBJ2-5): DTGVSQNPRHKITKRGQNVTFRCDPISEHNRLYWYRQTLGQGPEFLTYFQNEAQLEKSRLLSDRFSAERPKGSFSTLEIQRTEQGDSAMYLCASSDRGPQETQYFGPGTRLLVL.

In DNA form, the CDR3 reads TGTGCCAGCGGATGGACGGAACAAGAGACCCAGTACTTC. This gives the protein CASGWTEQETQYF. This sequence joins TRBV25-1 and TRBJ2-5, with no clear D. The V and J ends lost 8 bases and 2 bases respectively, with 12 bases between them. This CDR3 region has 13 residues. Per germline, CDR1 MGHDK and CDR2 SYGVNS.

The V and J genes are TRBV2 and TRBJ2-3; TRBD2 aligns across 7 bases. The CDR3 is 14 amino acids. With V trimmed by 4 bases and J by 2 bases, 3 bases remained unmatched. The V gene's germline CDR1 is SNHLY and CDR2 FYNNEI. The CDR3: CASSAGTNTDTQYF. The CDR3 bases are TGTGCCAGCAGTGCTGGGACTAACACAGATACGCAGTATTTT. Full variable domain (remainder filled in from reference TRBV2 and TRBJ2-3): EPEVTQTPSHQVTQMGQEVILRCVPISNHLYFYWYRQILGQKVEFLVSFYNNEISEKSEIFDDQFSVERPDGSNFTLKIRSTKLEDSAMYFCASSAGTNTDTQYFGPGTRLTVL.

This clone was observed a few times. Distinct nucleotide sequences in the sample also encode this CDR3. The genes are TRBV6-1 and TRBJ2-6; a weak D match, TRBD2 (5 bases). Per germline, CDR1 MNHNS and CDR2 SASEGT. The germline V and J ends were trimmed by 1 base and 4 bases, with 8 bases remaining between them. The CDR3 sequence is 15 residues long. In DNA form, the CDR3 reads TGTGCCAGCAGTGAAGGAGGGTCCGGGGCCAACGTCCTGACTTTC. This codes for CASSEGGSGANVLTF.

The genes are TRBV6-5 and TRBJ1-1, with no clear D. Germline V gives CDR1 MNHEY, CDR2 SVGAGI. The germline V and J ends were trimmed by 2 bases and 1 base, with 8 bases remaining between them. The CDR3 is made up of 14 amino acids. CDR3 loop: CASSYGVGNTEAFF. CDR3 in DNA: TGTGCCAGCAGTTACGGGGTGGGGAACACTGAAGCTTTCTTT.

The J gene is TRBJ2-7, the V gene TRBV28; TRBD1 matches at 9 bases. This CDR3 is built from 14 residues. The V segment lost 4 bases and the J segment 6 bases; nucleotides outside the gene matches: 7. Germline assignment: CDR1 MDHEN and CDR2 SYDVKM. CDR3 in DNA: TGTGCCAGCAGTTCCGGGACAGGGCATATCGAGCAGTACTTC. This gives the protein CASSSGTGHIEQYF.

The rearrangement uses TRBV5-4 and TRBJ2-7; no definite D call. The CDR3 covers 16 residues. Looked up from germline, CDR1 is SGHNT and CDR2 is YYREEE (reference sequence). V was cut by 4 bases and J by 3 bases, with 20 bases left in between. The CDR3 DNA follows: TGTGCCAGCAGCCGTCTGGGTGGGTATTCAAGCTACGAGCAGTACTTC. This codes for CASSRLGGYSSYEQYF.

In the case of this clone: Other DNA sequences in this sample translate to the same CDR3. The rearrangement links TRBV4-3 to TRBJ2-1; 9 bases match TRBD2. Germline assignment: CDR1 LGHNA and CDR2 YSLEER. After removal of 3 bases from V and 3 bases from J, the junction contained 6 bases not matched to a gene. There are 16 residues in the CDR3. For the CDR3, the DNA is TGCGCCAGCAGCCAGGGTCTAGCGGGAAGCTACAATGAGCAGTTCTTC. Protein product: CASSQGLAGSYNEQFF.

This sequence joins TRBV28 and TRBJ2-7; TRBD1 matches 8 bases. Germline assignment: CDR1 MDHEN and CDR2 SYDVKM. This CDR3 has 13 amino acids. With 2 bases clipped from V and 4 bases from J, the junction kept 1 base outside the gene matches. CDR3 region: CASSLRQGYEQYF. The CDR3 nucleotides are TGTGCCAGCAGTTTAAGACAGGGGTACGAGCAGTACTTC.

This clone is labeled as medium-sized. The same CDR3 also results from other DNA sequences found in this sample. As DNA, the CDR3 is TGTGCCAGCAGCTTGTCGTGGGGGTACGAGCAGTACTTC. Translating it yields CASSLSWGYEQYF. J is TRBJ2-7 and V is TRBV5-5; the D gene could be TRBD1 or TRBD2 (5 bases each). Trimming removed 1 base from V and 4 bases from J, with 9 bases in between. The germline V gene has CDR1 SGHKS and CDR2 YYEKEE (reference sequence). The CDR3 covers 13 residues.

The V call is TRBV27, the J call TRBJ2-1, with 9 bases lining up with TRBD2. V shed 3 bases, J shed 6 bases, and the junction held 9 bases outside the gene matches. This CDR3 contains 16 residues. The germline gives CDR1 MNHEY, CDR2 SMNVEV (reference sequence). Here the CDR3 DNA reads TGTGCCAGCAGTTTTCCCGGGGAGCGGGGGGCCAATGAGCAGTTCTTC. Its protein product is CASSFPGERGANEQFF.

This chain links TRBV9 with TRBJ2-3; D may be TRBD1 (6 bases). The V gene lost 3 bases and the J gene lost 2 bases, with 13 bases spanning the gap. CDR1 SGDLS and CDR2 YYNGEE come from the germline V gene. The CDR3 sequence is 15 residues long. The CDR3 region has the DNA TGTGCCAGCAGCGCCCAGGGGTTTTTCACAGATACGCAGTATTTT. Translated: CASSAQGFFTDTQYF. Full variable domain (missing parts from reference TRBV9 and TRBJ2-3): DSGVTQTPKHLITATGQRVTLRCSPRSGDLSVYWYQQSLDQGLQFLIQYYNGEERAKGNILERFSAQQFPDLHSELNLSSLELGDSALYFCASSAQGFFTDTQYFGPGTRLTVL.

The chain uses TRBV4-3 and TRBJ1-5, with a weak D call TRBD1 (6 bases). CDR1 is LGHNA, CDR2 YSLEER, per germline. Trimming took 0 bases from V and 7 from J, leaving 10 bases between them. The CDR3 has 14 amino acids. CDR3: CASSQDRGQQPQHF. CDR3 bases: TGCGCCAGCAGCCAAGATCGGGGACAACAGCCCCAGCATTTT.

The chain links TRBV4-1 to TRBJ1-4, with D possibly matching TRBD1 (5 bases). The CDR3 is 16 residues long. Trimming removed 1 base from V and 5 bases from J, with 14 bases in between. The V gene's germline CDR1 is MGHRA and CDR2 YSYEKL. The chain's CDR3 is CASSQAAVRGNEKLFF. For the CDR3, the DNA is TGCGCCAGCAGCCAAGCTGCCGTGCGGGGGAATGAAAAACTGTTTTTT.

The chain is built from TRBV11-1 and TRBJ1-4, with a weak D call TRBD1 (5 bases). Trimming stripped 5 bases from V and 12 bases from J, with 19 bases between. CDR3 size: 14 residues. In germline, CDR1 is SGHAT, CDR2 FQDESV (reference sequence). CDR3: CASSPGWVRGELFF. DNA of the CDR3: TGTGCCAGCAGCCCAGGGTGGGTTCGCGGGGAACTGTTTTTT.

The chain employs TRBV6-5 and TRBJ2-4; a weak D match, TRBD2 (5 bases). There are 14 residues in the CDR3. The V end lost 3 bases, the J end lost 3 bases, and 9 bases lay between the germline ends. The germline CDR1 and CDR2 sequences are MNHEY and SVGAGI. The CDR3: CASSYSGGKNIQYF. DNA for the CDR3: TGTGCCAGCAGTTATAGTGGAGGCAAAAACATTCAGTACTTC.

The chain joins TRBV27 to TRBJ2-5; D is ambiguous. CDR3 length: 13 residues. Germline V CDR1 and CDR2: MNHEY, SMNVEV (reference sequence). With 4 bases removed from V and 2 bases from J, the gap between germline ends came to 8 bases. The CDR3 protein is CASSYMGQETQYF. The CDR3 DNA sequence: TGTGCCAGCAGTTATATGGGGCAAGAGACCCAGTACTTC.

The V call is TRBV7-2, the J call TRBJ2-4; D is undetermined. The CDR3 is made up of 15 amino acids. Germline loops: CDR1 SGHTA, CDR2 FQGNSA. The germline V and J ends were trimmed by 1 base and 9 bases, with 16 bases remaining between them. This CDR3 reads CASSLGSRSNSIQYF. In nucleotides, the CDR3 is TGTGCCAGCAGCTTAGGGTCGCGGTCAAACAGCATTCAGTACTTC.

The chain has TRBV7-6 and TRBJ2-7; weak D call: TRBD2 (7 bases). This CDR3 has 16 residues. In germline, CDR1 is SGHVS, CDR2 FNYEAQ. V gave up 2 bases and J gave up 5 bases, with 19 bases separating them. The CDR3 here is CASSLSGGVLKHEQYF. CDR3 DNA: TGTGCCAGCAGCTTATCGGGGGGCGTGCTCAAGCACGAGCAGTACTTC. The complete variable domain, with remaining parts taken from reference TRBV7-6 and TRBJ2-7, reads GAGVSQSPRYKVTKRGQDVALRCDPISGHVSLYWYRQALGQGPEFLTYFNYEAQQDKSGLPNDRFSAERPEGSISTLTIQRTEQRDSAMYRCASSLSGGVLKHEQYFGPGTRLTVT.

The chain carries TRBV4-1 and TRBJ1-1; tentatively, D is TRBD1 (5 bases). The V and J ends lost 6 bases and 4 bases respectively, with 15 bases between them. Germline CDR1 is MGHRA and CDR2 is YSYEKL. CDR3 size: 14 residues. The CDR3 region has the DNA TGCGCCAGCAGACAACGTCAGGGTGTCACTGAAGCTTTCTTT. Its translation: CASRQRQGVTEAFF.

J is TRBJ2-2 and V is TRBV27; the D is unclear. Germline V gives CDR1 MNHEY, CDR2 SMNVEV (reference sequence). This CDR3 contains 12 residues. V dropped 2 bases and J dropped 7 bases, with 5 bases sitting between them. The CDR3 is CASSLHGGELFF. The DNA of the CDR3 is TGTGCCAGCAGTTTACATGGCGGGGAGCTGTTTTTT.